The rows below give T cell receptor beta chains drawn from one sample of a study of T cells in Graves' hyperthyroidism and ophthalmopathy. TCRdb recomputed calls from the multiplex PCR reads with MiXCR, one row per CDR3 protein. Here the sample spans a few hundred thousand distinct CDR3 sequences, roughly 15% being singletons. The material sequenced was blood. These receptors all come from a woman between 35 and 50 years old with Graves' ophthalmopathy. CDR3s include the opening cysteine and the closing phenylalanine or tryptophan. A D gene is named only where the DNA matches it firmly. Clone size appears in some rows only: once, few, many, or a class for an expanded clone.

J: TRBJ2-2; size: NA; D: NA; V: TRBV19; CDR3: CASSNPTGGHTGELFF; DNA: TGTGCCAGTAGTAACCCGACCGGGGGCCACACCGGGGAGCTGTTTTTT
J: TRBJ2-5; size: NA; D: TRBD2; V: TRBV5-1; CDR3: CASSPLAGSDETQYF; DNA: TGCGCCAGCAGCCCACTAGCGGGGTCGGATGAGACCCAGTACTTC
J: TRBJ1-2; size: few; D: NA; V: TRBV5-6; CDR3: CASSRLEGRNYGYTF; DNA: TGTGCCAGCAGCCGCCTGGAAGGGAGGAACTATGGCTACACCTTC
J: TRBJ1-4; size: NA; D: TRBD1; V: TRBV5-1; CDR3: CASSPTGDVGEKLFF; DNA: TGCGCCAGCAGCCCGACAGGGGATGTCGGCGAAAAACTGTTTTTT
J: TRBJ1-1; size: many; D: TRBD1; V: TRBV5-1; CDR3: CASRPDRGNTEAFF; DNA: TGCGCCAGCAGACCTGACAGGGGGAACACTGAAGCTTTCTTT
J: TRBJ2-5; size: once; D: TRBD2; V: TRBV19; CDR3: CASRVSGGRETQYF; DNA: TGTGCCAGTAGAGTTAGCGGGGGGAGGGAGACCCAGTACTTC
J: TRBJ2-7; size: NA; D: NA; V: TRBV14; CDR3: CASSQGHWGEITYEQYF; DNA: TGTGCCAGCAGCCAAGGCCATTGGGGGGAAATAACCTACGAGCAGTACTTC
J: TRBJ1-6; size: NA; D: NA; V: TRBV5-1; CDR3: CASSGVSAQSNSPLHF; DNA: TGCGCCAGCAGCGGGGTCTCAGCACAAAGTAATTCACCCCTCCACTTT
J: TRBJ2-7; size: many; D: TRBD2; V: TRBV6-1; CDR3: CASGRDLPSYEQYF; DNA: TGTGCCAGCGGGAGGGACCTGCCCTCCTACGAGCAGTACTTC
J: TRBJ2-3; size: many; D: NA; V: TRBV19; CDR3: CASSSPGSDTQYF; DNA: TGTGCCAGTAGTTCACCCGGCAGCGATACGCAGTATTTT
J: TRBJ1-1; size: many; D: NA; V: TRBV3-1; CDR3: CASSQAGRGRAEAFF; DNA: TGTGCCAGCAGCCAAGCGGGCAGGGGCCGTGCTGAAGCTTTCTTT
J: TRBJ1-4; size: few; D: NA; V: TRBV10-1; CDR3: CASSGDNEKLFF; DNA: TGCGCCAGCTCAGGGGATAATGAAAAACTGTTTTTT
J: TRBJ2-5; size: many; D: TRBD1; V: TRBV20-1; CDR3: CSGTGTGGETQYF; DNA: TGCAGTGGCACAGGGACAGGAGGAGAGACCCAGTACTTC
J: TRBJ2-5; size: NA; D: TRBD2; V: TRBV20-1; CDR3: CSATTSGGAQETQYF; DNA: TGCAGTGCTACCACTAGCGGGGGGGCCCAGGAGACCCAGTACTTC
J: TRBJ1-2; size: NA; D: NA; V: TRBV6-4; CDR3: CASSGGSSTAHYTF; DNA: TGTGCCAGCAGTGGGGGGTCCTCGACAGCTCACTACACCTTC
J: TRBJ2-3; size: few; D: NA; V: TRBV27; CDR3: CASRNLGTDTQYF; DNA: TGTGCCAGCAGGAACCTGGGAACAGATACGCAGTATTTT
J: TRBJ2-2; size: few; D: NA; V: TRBV5-1; CDR3: CASSFQGPGELFF; DNA: TGCGCCAGCAGCTTTCAGGGGCCCGGGGAGCTGTTTTTT
J: TRBJ2-5; size: NA; D: TRBD2; V: TRBV12-5; CDR3: CASGLVHLAGWRGTQYF; DNA: TGTGCTAGTGGTTTGGTACACCTAGCGGGGTGGAGGGGGACCCAGTACTTC
J: TRBJ1-2; size: many; D: TRBD1; V: TRBV10-3; CDR3: CAIRGQGARTANYGYTF; DNA: TGTGCCATCAGGGGACAGGGGGCACGAACAGCTAACTATGGCTACACCTTC
J: TRBJ2-3; size: NA; D: NA; V: TRBV7-2; CDR3: CASSLGSPDTQYF; DNA: TGTGCCAGCAGCTTGGGGTCCCCAGATACGCAGTATTTT
J: TRBJ1-5; size: many; D: TRBD1; V: TRBV6-1; CDR3: CASSETGDQPQHF; DNA: TGTGCCAGCAGTGAGACAGGGGATCAGCCCCAGCATTTT
J: TRBJ1-5; size: many; D: NA; V: TRBV27; CDR3: CASSTGKNQPQHF; DNA: TGTGCCAGCAGCACAGGGAAGAATCAGCCCCAGCATTTT
J: TRBJ2-5; size: few; D: NA; V: TRBV30; CDR3: CASYSGAGETQYF; DNA: TGTGCCTCATACTCGGGGGCTGGTGAGACCCAGTACTTC
J: TRBJ1-5; size: many; D: TRBD1; V: TRBV10-1; CDR3: CASGQGHNQPQHF; DNA: TGCGCCAGTGGACAGGGGCACAATCAGCCCCAGCATTTT
J: TRBJ1-5; size: few; D: NA; V: TRBV5-1; CDR3: CASSPKGNQPQHF; DNA: TGCGCCAGCAGCCCGAAGGGCAATCAGCCCCAGCATTTT
J: TRBJ1-2; size: few; D: NA; V: TRBV15; CDR3: CATSRDTWRGTNNYGYTF; DNA: TGTGCCACCAGCAGAGACACCTGGCGGGGGACAAACAACTATGGCTACACCTTC
J: TRBJ2-1; size: NA; D: TRBD2; V: TRBV19; CDR3: CASSISRERDEQFF; DNA: TGTGCCAGTAGTATTTCGCGGGAGCGCGATGAGCAGTTCTTC
J: TRBJ1-1; size: many; D: NA; V: TRBV6-2/TRBV6-3; CDR3: CASSYSYTEAFF; DNA: TGTGCCAGCAGTTACTCCTACACTGAAGCTTTCTTT
J: TRBJ2-3; size: few; D: NA; V: TRBV12-5; CDR3: CASGFQLVGTQYF; DNA: TGTGCTAGTGGTTTCCAACTGGTGGGTACGCAGTATTTT
J: TRBJ1-1; size: NA; D: NA; V: TRBV5-5; CDR3: CASSLRWGIAEAFF; DNA: TGTGCCAGCAGCTTACGGTGGGGAATCGCCGAAGCTTTCTTT
J: TRBJ1-1; size: many; D: NA; V: TRBV24-1; CDR3: CATRGHPLRVNTEAFF; DNA: TGTGCCACCCGGGGACACCCCCTACGGGTGAACACTGAAGCTTTCTTT
J: TRBJ2-1; size: many; D: TRBD2; V: TRBV3-1; CDR3: CASSQDSGGANEQFF; DNA: TGTGCCAGCAGCCAAGATAGCGGGGGGGCCAATGAGCAGTTCTTC
J: TRBJ2-7; size: many; D: NA; V: TRBV2; CDR3: CASSQGLPSIYEQYF; DNA: TGTGCCAGCAGTCAGGGGTTACCCTCCATCTACGAGCAGTACTTC
J: TRBJ1-5; size: NA; D: TRBD1; V: TRBV7-6; CDR3: CASSLGGGQGAPLEPQHF; DNA: TGTGCCAGCAGCTTAGGCGGCGGACAGGGGGCCCCACTTGAGCCCCAGCATTTT
J: TRBJ1-6; size: many; D: TRBD1; V: TRBV6-1; CDR3: CASSARDRDNSPLHF; DNA: TGTGCCAGCAGTGCGCGGGACAGAGATAATTCACCCCTCCACTTT
J: TRBJ2-7; size: many; D: TRBD1; V: TRBV12-3/TRBV12-4; CDR3: CASSLFGFGTGGNEQYF; DNA: TGTGCCAGCAGTTTATTCGGTTTTGGGACAGGGGGAAACGAGCAGTACTTC
J: TRBJ1-1; size: many; D: NA; V: TRBV10-3; CDR3: CAISGQENTEAFF; DNA: TGTGCCATCAGTGGACAAGAGAACACTGAAGCTTTCTTT
J: TRBJ1-2; size: many; D: NA; V: TRBV2; CDR3: CASSVQRANYGYTF; DNA: TGTGCCAGCAGTGTCCAGAGGGCTAACTATGGCTACACCTTC
J: TRBJ1-5; size: NA; D: NA; V: TRBV20-1; CDR3: CSASSPDQPQHF; DNA: TGCAGTGCTAGCTCCCCCGATCAGCCCCAGCATTTT
J: TRBJ2-3; size: many; D: NA; V: TRBV5-4; CDR3: CASSNTDPTDTQYF; DNA: TGTGCCAGCAGCAATACGGACCCCACAGATACGCAGTATTTT
J: TRBJ2-1; size: many; D: TRBD2; V: TRBV6-1; CDR3: CASSEARTSGSDEQFF; DNA: TGTGCCAGCAGTGAAGCGAGGACTAGCGGGAGTGATGAGCAGTTCTTC
J: TRBJ2-3; size: many; D: NA; V: TRBV6-1; CDR3: CASRDSHPTDTQYF; DNA: TGTGCCAGCAGAGACTCCCATCCCACAGATACGCAGTATTTT
J: TRBJ1-5; size: few; D: NA; V: TRBV18; CDR3: CASSPENQPQHF; DNA: TGTGCCAGCTCCCCGGAGAATCAGCCCCAGCATTTT
J: TRBJ1-2; size: NA; D: NA; V: TRBV3-1; CDR3: CASSQVKRGGYTF; DNA: TGTGCCAGCAGCCAAGTCAAACGAGGCGGCTACACCTTC
J: TRBJ2-2; size: NA; D: NA; V: TRBV14; CDR3: CASSLQPQPRRNTGELFF; DNA: TGTGCCAGCAGCCTTCAACCACAGCCTCGGAGGAACACCGGGGAGCTGTTTTTT
J: TRBJ2-3; size: NA; D: TRBD1; V: TRBV11-2; CDR3: CASSFRTGSFRPTDTQYF; DNA: TGTGCCAGCAGCTTTAGGACAGGGTCTTTTCGACCCACAGATACGCAGTATTTT
J: TRBJ1-4; size: many; D: NA; V: TRBV12-3/TRBV12-4; CDR3: CASSPRRGTNEKLFF; DNA: TGTGCCAGCAGTCCCAGACGGGGAACTAATGAAAAACTGTTTTTT
J: TRBJ1-2; size: NA; D: NA; V: TRBV6-5; CDR3: CASSSLQGPFGYTF; DNA: TGTGCCAGCAGTTCCCTACAGGGCCCCTTCGGCTACACCTTC
J: TRBJ1-2; size: NA; D: NA; V: TRBV12-3/TRBV12-4; CDR3: CASSPDRHYGYTF; DNA: TGTGCCAGCTCACCTGACCGGCACTATGGCTACACCTTC
J: TRBJ1-3; size: NA; D: NA; V: TRBV9; CDR3: CASSGPGRTISGNTIYF; DNA: TGTGCCAGCAGCGGGCCTGGACGGACGATTAGTGGAAACACCATATATTTT
J: TRBJ2-2; size: NA; D: NA; V: TRBV5-1; CDR3: CASSLRSDGTGELFF; DNA: TGCGCCAGCAGCTTGAGGTCAGACGGCACCGGGGAGCTGTTTTTT
J: TRBJ2-1; size: NA; D: NA; V: TRBV7-9; CDR3: CASSLSGNQFNEQFF; DNA: TGTGCCAGCAGCTTATCAGGGAACCAGTTCAATGAGCAGTTCTTC
J: TRBJ2-6; size: NA; D: NA; V: TRBV5-6; CDR3: CASSHPGANVLTF; DNA: TGTGCCAGCAGCCATCCTGGGGCCAACGTCCTGACTTTC
J: TRBJ2-2; size: NA; D: TRBD2; V: TRBV7-9; CDR3: CASSTTFLLAGGRRGELFF; DNA: TGTGCCAGCAGCACAACCTTTCTACTAGCGGGAGGGCGAAGAGGGGAGCTGTTTTTT
J: TRBJ2-1; size: few; D: TRBD2; V: TRBV7-6; CDR3: CASSLARGFNEQFF; DNA: TGTGCCAGCAGCTTAGCGCGGGGGTTTAATGAGCAGTTCTTC
J: TRBJ2-3; size: many; D: TRBD2; V: TRBV6-5; CDR3: CASSYSRAGGSFNTQYF; DNA: TGTGCCAGCAGTTACAGTCGAGCGGGAGGGAGTTTCAATACGCAGTATTTT
J: TRBJ1-5; size: many; D: TRBD1; V: TRBV27; CDR3: CASSPRTGLNQPQHF; DNA: TGTGCCAGCAGTCCTCGGACAGGGCTTAATCAGCCCCAGCATTTT
J: TRBJ1-2; size: once; D: TRBD1; V: TRBV10-3; CDR3: CAISEGQGRGYGYTF; DNA: TGTGCCATCAGTGAGGGACAGGGACGAGGCTATGGCTACACCTTC
J: TRBJ1-1; size: many; D: NA; V: TRBV6-1; CDR3: CASMANTEAFF; DNA: TGTGCCAGCATGGCGAACACTGAAGCTTTCTTT